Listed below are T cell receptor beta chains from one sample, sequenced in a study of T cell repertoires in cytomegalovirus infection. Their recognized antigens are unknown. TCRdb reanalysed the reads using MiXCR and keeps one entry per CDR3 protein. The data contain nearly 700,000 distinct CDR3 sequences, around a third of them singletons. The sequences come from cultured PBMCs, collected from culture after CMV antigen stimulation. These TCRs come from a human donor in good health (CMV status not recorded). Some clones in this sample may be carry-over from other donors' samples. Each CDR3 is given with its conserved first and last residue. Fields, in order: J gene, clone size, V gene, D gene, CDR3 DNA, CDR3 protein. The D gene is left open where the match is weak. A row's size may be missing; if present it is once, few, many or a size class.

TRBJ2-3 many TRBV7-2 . TGTGCCAGCAGCTTTTTGGGGTCAGATACGCAGTATTTT CASSFLGSDTQYF
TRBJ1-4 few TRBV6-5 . TGTGCCAGCCGCCCAATGGGTGCAACTAATGAAAAACTGTTTTTT CASRPMGATNEKLFF
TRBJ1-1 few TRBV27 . TGTGCCAGCAGTTTATCGTGGATGGGAGCTAACACTGAAGCTTTCTTT CASSLSWMGANTEAFF
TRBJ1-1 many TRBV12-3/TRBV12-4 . TGTGCCAGCAGTTTGCGAACTGAAGCTTTCTTT CASSLRTEAFF
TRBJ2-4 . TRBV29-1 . TGCAGCGTCGCCTGGGGGGAGGACATTCAGTACTTC CSVAWGEDIQYF
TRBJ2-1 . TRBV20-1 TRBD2 TGCAGTGGGGAGCGGGGGGCTCCCTACAATGAGCAGTTCTTC CSGERGAPYNEQFF
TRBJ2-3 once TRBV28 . TGTGCCAGCAGTTTACGGGTCGAGGGGGGAACAGATACGCAGTATTTT CASSLRVEGGTDTQYF
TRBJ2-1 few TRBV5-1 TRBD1 TGCGCCAGCAGCCTCGGACAGGGACGAGGAGGCGACAATGAGCAGTTCTTC CASSLGQGRGGDNEQFF
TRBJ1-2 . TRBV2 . TGTGCCAGCAGTGAACCCAGGGCGGTCTATGGCTACACCTTC CASSEPRAVYGYTF
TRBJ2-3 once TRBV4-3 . TGCGCCAGCAGCCAACGCTCGAGGGAGGATACGCAGTATTTT CASSQRSREDTQYF
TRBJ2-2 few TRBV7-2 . TGTGCCAGCAGCCCGGTTATACAGGGTATGAACGCCGGGGAGCTGTTTTTT CASSPVIQGMNAGELFF
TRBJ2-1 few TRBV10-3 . TGTGCCATCAGTGAGGGGTTTACTGAGCAGTTCTTC CAISEGFTEQFF
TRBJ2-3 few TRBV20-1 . TGCAGTGCCCTACTTTTAGATACGCAGTATTTT CSALLLDTQYF
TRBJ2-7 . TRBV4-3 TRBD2 TGCGCCAGCAGCCAAGGCCCGGGACTAGCGTACGAGCAGTACTTC CASSQGPGLAYEQYF
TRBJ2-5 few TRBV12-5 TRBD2 TGTGCTAGTGGACATGGGACTAGCGGGAGCGGAGAGACCCAGTACTTC CASGHGTSGSGETQYF
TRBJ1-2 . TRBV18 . TGTGCCAGCTCACACGGGACCAAGGGGGGCTATGGCTACACCTTC CASSHGTKGGYGYTF
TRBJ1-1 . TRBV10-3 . TGTGCCATCAGTGAGAGGAACACTGAAGCTTTCTTT CAISERNTEAFF
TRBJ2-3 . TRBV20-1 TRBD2 TGCAGTGCTAGAGAAGCGGGGGGGCACACAGATACGCAGTATTTT CSAREAGGHTDTQYF
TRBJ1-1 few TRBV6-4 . TGTGCCAGCAGTGACGGCTCCCGGGACGTTAAAGCTTTCTTT CASSDGSRDVKAFF
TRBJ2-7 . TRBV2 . TGTGCCAGCAGTGATCTGACATACGACTCCTACGAGCAGTACTTC CASSDLTYDSYEQYF
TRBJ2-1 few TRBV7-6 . TGTGCCAGCAGCTCCAAGGGTGGAGCGGGCTCCTACAATGAGCAGTTCTTC CASSSKGGAGSYNEQFF
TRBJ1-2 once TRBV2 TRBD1 TGTGCCAGCAGCGCCGGGACAGGCCAAGGCTACACCTTC CASSAGTGQGYTF
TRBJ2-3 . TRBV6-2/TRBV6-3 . TGTGCCAGCGCGACAGGCGCTTGGGATACGCAGTATTTT CASATGAWDTQYF
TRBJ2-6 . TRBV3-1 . TGTGCCAGCAGCCAAGCATACAGGGCCCCAACCTCTGGGGCCAACGTCCTGACTTTC CASSQAYRAPTSGANVLTF
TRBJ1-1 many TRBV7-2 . TGTGCCAGCCACGGGGCAGGCTTAGTGACTGAAGCTTTCTTT CASHGAGLVTEAFF